The 6 T cell receptor beta chains given below trace back to one sample, sequenced in a study of metastatic and nonmetastatic thyroid tumors. TCRdb reanalyzed the PCR reads with MiXCR. The repertoire holds some 21,000 clones, with roughly 14% as singletons. Every patient was untreated before thyroid surgery. Sequencing used blood. The receptors here all came from a female donor with papillary thyroid cancer or a benign thyroid nodule (not recorded which). Some clones in this sample may be carry-over from other donors' samples.

To note about this clone: Possible read error: a much larger clone is one base away. J is TRBJ1-2 and V is TRBV20-1, with D hard to call. CDR3 length: 14 residues. V dropped 3 bases and J dropped 4 bases, with 15 bases sitting between them. Germline V CDR1 and CDR2: DFQATT, SNEGSKA (reference sequence). The CDR3 protein is CSARTSMEVYGYTF. CDR3 DNA: TGCAGTGCTAGGACAAGCATGGAAGTCTATGGCTACACCTTC.

This clone was picked up many times. CDR3 loop: CASSLSVRNTEAFF. DNA for the CDR3: TGTGCCAGCAGTTTGTCTGTTAGGAACACTGAAGCTTTCTTT. V gene TRBV28 combines with J gene TRBJ1-1; D not certain. V lost 3 bases and J lost 1, with 9 bases in between. The CDR3 contains 14 residues. CDR1 is MDHEN and CDR2 is SYDVKM in the germline V gene.

Only a few counts were recorded for this clone. The chain carries TRBV20-1 and TRBJ2-6; 10 positions agree with TRBD2. The ends lost 3 bases at V and 6 bases at J; junction bases unmatched: 20. CDR3 size: 20 residues. Germline V gives CDR1 DFQATT, CDR2 SNEGSKA (reference sequence). CDR3 sequence reads: CSARGAVVAGGAYVANVLTF. The CDR3 bases are TGCAGTGCTAGGGGGGCAGTGGTAGCGGGAGGTGCTTATGTGGCCAACGTCCTGACTTTC.

This clone was observed at least ten times. The rearrangement links TRBV5-1 to TRBJ1-1; TRBD1 matches at 9 bases. The junction had 10 bases not matched to a gene; V was cut back by 4 bases and J by 6 bases. The CDR3 spans 15 residues. Germline CDR1 reads SGHRS; CDR2 reads YFSETQ. The CDR3 DNA is TGCGCCAGCAGCGTTTCAGAGGGACAGGGCCCTGAAGCTTTCTTT. Translating it yields CASSVSEGQGPEAFF.

This clone was counted many times. The chain couples TRBV9 to TRBJ2-5; TRBD2 agrees at 12 bases. The CDR3 sequence is 16 residues long. Germline V CDR1 and CDR2: SGDLS, YYNGEE. The J segment lost 5 bases and the V segment lost 3 bases, leaving 8 bases of the junction unmatched. The CDR3: CASSASSGGAFETQYF. The CDR3 DNA is TGTGCCAGCAGCGCCTCTAGCGGGGGGGCCTTTGAGACCCAGTACTTC. The full variable domain, completed using reference TRBV9 and TRBJ2-5, is DSGVTQTPKHLITATGQRVTLRCSPRSGDLSVYWYQQSLDQGLQFLIQYYNGEERAKGNILERFSAQQFPDLHSELNLSSLELGDSALYFCASSASSGGAFETQYFGPGTRLLVL.

At least ten counts were recorded for this clone. The chain joins TRBV11-2 to TRBJ2-7, with TRBD1 matching over 7 bases. J was trimmed by 2 bases and V by 3 bases; bases with no gene match: 7. Germline V gene lookup returns CDR1 SGHAT and CDR2 FQNNGV. This CDR3 is built from 15 residues. The CDR3 coding sequence is TGTGCCAGCAGCTTGGCCGACAGGGCCCCCTACGAGCAGTACTTC. Amino acid sequence: CASSLADRAPYEQYF.